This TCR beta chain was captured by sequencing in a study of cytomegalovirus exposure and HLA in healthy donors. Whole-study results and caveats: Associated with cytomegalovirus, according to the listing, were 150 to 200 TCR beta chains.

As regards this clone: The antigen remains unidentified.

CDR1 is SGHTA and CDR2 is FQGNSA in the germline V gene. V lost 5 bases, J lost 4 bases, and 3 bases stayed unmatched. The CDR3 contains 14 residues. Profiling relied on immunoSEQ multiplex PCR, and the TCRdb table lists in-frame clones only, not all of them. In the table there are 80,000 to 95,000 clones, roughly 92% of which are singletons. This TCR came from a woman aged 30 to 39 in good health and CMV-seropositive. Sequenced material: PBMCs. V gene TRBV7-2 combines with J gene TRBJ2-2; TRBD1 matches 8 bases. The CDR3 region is CASSRDRGTGELFF. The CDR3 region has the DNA TGTGCCAGCAGCCGCGACAGGGGCACCGGGGAGCTGTTTTTT. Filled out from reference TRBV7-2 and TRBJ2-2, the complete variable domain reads GAGVSQSPSNKVTEKGKDVELRCDPISGHTALYWYRQSLGQGLEFLIYFQGNSAPDKSGLPSDRFSAERTGGSVSTLTIQRTQQEDSAVYLCASSRDRGTGELFFGEGSRLTVL.